These 17 T cell receptor beta chains were all obtained from the same sample, sequenced in a study of CXCR3-negative and CXCR3-positive naive CD8 T cells (dated by TCRdb to between 2018 and 2021). These receptors have no identified antigens. The sequencer listed for this sample is NextSeq 550. The Human TCR Profiling Kit (MiLaboratory) was used to prepare UMI-labeled 5' RACE TRB cDNA libraries. TCRdb reprocessed the sequencing reads and holds a single record per CDR3 protein sequence, with no DNA. The table for this sample shows under 85,000 distinct CDR3 sequences. The ten largest clones add up to about 0.62% of the sample. The research as a whole found: Compared with CXCR3-negative naive cells, CXCR3-positive naive cells had TRB CDR3s with higher hydrophobicity (lower Kidera factor 4), lower energy, and higher strength and volume indices.

The specimen sequenced was naive CXCR3+ CD8+ T cells from blood. What this sample's cell subset or site label stands for: CD45RO-CCR7+CD27+CD95- naive CD8+ T cells expressing CXCR3 (TNR3+). Receptors were obtained from a human donor in good health. Some clones in this sample may be carry-over from other donors' samples.

This sequence joins TRBV7-8 and TRBJ2-5; the D call from TCRdb, TRBD2, cannot be confirmed without DNA. The germline V gene has CDR1 SGHVS and CDR2 FQNEAQ. CDR3 size: 16 residues. CDR3 region: CASSLSVREGWETQYF.

The J gene is TRBJ2-2, the V gene TRBV29-1; TCRdb picks TRBD2, but there is no DNA to check that call. Germline V gene sequence: CDR1 SQVTM, CDR2 ANQGSEA. The CDR3 sequence is 12 residues long. The CDR3 loop is CSVSSGTGELFF.

The rearrangement joins TRBV11-3 to TRBJ2-1; with no DNA, the TCRdb D assignment of TRBD1 cannot be verified. The V gene's germline CDR1 is SGHNT and CDR2 YENEEA. This CDR3 spans 14 amino acids. The CDR3 loop reads CASSSRDRSNEQFF. The variable domain in full, completed from reference TRBV11-3 and TRBJ2-1, reads EAGVVQSPRYKIIEKKQPVAFWCNPISGHNTLYWYLQNLGQGPELLIRYENEEAVDDSQLPKDRFSAERLKGVDSTLKIQPAELGDSAVYLCASSSRDRSNEQFFGPGTRLTVL.

V usage is TRBV6-5 and J usage is TRBJ1-2; TCRdb picks TRBD1, but there is no DNA to check that call. The CDR3 runs to 13 residues. Germline assignment: CDR1 MNHEY and CDR2 SVGAGI. The CDR3 is CASSYTGGYGYTF.

The chain links TRBV29-1 to TRBJ2-1; TCRdb's D call, TRBD1, is unchecked because there is no DNA. Germline V CDR1 and CDR2: SQVTM, ANQGSEA. The CDR3 is 14 amino acids. The CDR3 loop is CSVRGGESSNEQFF.

V is TRBV5-1 and J is TRBJ2-3. Looked up from germline, CDR1 is SGHRS and CDR2 is YFSETQ. This CDR3 contains 15 residues. The CDR3 region is CASSFSRIGTDTQYF. The full variable domain, its missing parts supplied by reference TRBV5-1 and TRBJ2-3, is KAGVTQTPRYLIKTRGQQVTLSCSPISGHRSVSWYQQTPGQGLQFLFEYFSETQRNKGNFPGRFSGRQFSNSRSEMNVSTLELGDSALYLCASSFSRIGTDTQYFGPGTRLTVL.

The rearrangement joins TRBV23-1 to TRBJ2-1; without DNA, the TCRdb call of TRBD1 cannot be checked. TRBV23-1 is treated as an ORF (open reading frame) with a function not yet certain. The length of the CDR3 is 14 residues. CDR3 residues: CASSRGLSYNEQFF.

This sequence joins TRBV5-1 and TRBJ2-1; the TCRdb call, TRBD1, lacks DNA for checking. Looked up from germline, CDR1 is SGHRS and CDR2 is YFSETQ. This CDR3 has 15 residues. The chain's CDR3 is CASSGGQGIYNEQFF. Variable domain in full (rest from reference TRBV5-1 and TRBJ2-1): KAGVTQTPRYLIKTRGQQVTLSCSPISGHRSVSWYQQTPGQGLQFLFEYFSETQRNKGNFPGRFSGRQFSNSRSEMNVSTLELGDSALYLCASSGGQGIYNEQFFGPGTRLTVL.

The chain recombines TRBV12-3 or TRBV12-4 with TRBJ1-6; TCRdb's assignment of TRBD1 cannot be checked, as there is no DNA. The CDR3 consists of 13 residues. The CDR3 sequence is CASSPGTVSPLHF.

This rearrangement joins TRBV29-1 to TRBJ2-3. The length of the CDR3 is 13 residues. Germline V gene sequence: CDR1 SQVTM, CDR2 ANQGSEA. The CDR3 sequence is CSAQGPSTDTQYF.

The rearrangement uses TRBV7-6 and TRBJ1-3; TCRdb's assignment of TRBD1 cannot be checked, as there is no DNA. The germline gives CDR1 SGHVS, CDR2 FNYEAQ. The CDR3 loop spans 15 amino acids. CDR3 sequence: CASSQQGALGNTIYF.

The gene calls are TRBV7-9 and TRBJ2-7; no DNA is available, so the TRBD2 call from TCRdb remains unchecked. Looked up from germline, CDR1 is SEHNR and CDR2 is FQNEAQ (reference sequence). This CDR3 comprises 15 residues. CDR3 sequence: CASKGSGSMGLEQYF.

This chain joins TRBV29-1 and TRBJ2-7; there is no DNA to check the TCRdb D call of TRBD1. The CDR3 totals 16 residues. Germline loops: CDR1 SQVTM, CDR2 ANQGSEA. This chain's CDR3 is CSVEKASGTGAYEQYF.

The chain is built from TRBV11-3 and TRBJ2-1; the TCRdb call, TRBD1, lacks DNA for checking. From germline, CDR1 is SGHNT and CDR2 YENEEA. This CDR3 region has 17 residues. CDR3 amino acids: CASSLRRGGSSYNEQFF.

The chain couples TRBV28 to TRBJ1-4; absent DNA, TCRdb's TRBD1 call cannot be checked. Germline CDR1 is MDHEN and CDR2 is SYDVKM. The CDR3 has 13 residues. CDR3 loop: CASSPGQGYELFF. The full variable domain, with the rest looked up from reference TRBV28 and TRBJ1-4, is DVKVTQSSRYLVKRTGEKVFLECVQDMDHENMFWYRQDPGLGLRLIYFSYDVKMKEKGDIPEGYSVSREKKERFSLILESASTNQTSMYLCASSPGQGYELFFGSGTQLSVL.

The V gene is TRBV4-3, the J gene TRBJ2-7; the TRBD1 assignment by TCRdb is unverifiable without DNA. CDR1 and CDR2 (germline): LGHNA, YSLEER. The CDR3 spans 15 residues. This chain's CDR3 is CDSSQVGQGPYEQYF.

The chain employs TRBV28 and TRBJ1-1; there is no DNA to check the TCRdb D call of TRBD1. The CDR3 sequence is 16 residues long. Germline CDR1 and CDR2: MDHEN and SYDVKM. The CDR3 here is CASSPGAKTGFTEAFF.